This T cell receptor (beta chain) was recovered during a study of T cells in Graves' hyperthyroidism and ophthalmopathy. Amplification targeted TCR beta CDR3 regions from RNA transcripts. The HTBI set primed first-round TCR CDR3 RT-PCR. TCRdb called the multiplex PCR reads again in MiXCR, with one record for every CDR3 protein. The profile shows some 300,000 distinct CDR3 sequences, around 15% of them singletons. Looked up from germline, CDR1 is MDHEN and CDR2 is SYDVKM. This CDR3 spans 12 amino acids. Unmatched junction bases numbered 4, after V lost 7 bases and J lost 7 bases. The V and J genes are TRBV28 and TRBJ1-2; TRBD1 matches at 9 bases. What was sequenced was blood. The source of this sequence is a woman aged 40 to 49 with Graves' hyperthyroidism. The CDR3 DNA reads as TGTGCCAGCATGGACAGGGGTTTTGGCTACACCTTC. Protein sequence: CASMDRGFGYTF.